The 8 T cell receptor beta chains given below trace back to one sample, sequenced in a study of blood T cell repertoires in COVID-19. Clones were sequenced by immunoSEQ multiplex PCR, and TCRdb holds only the in-frame ones, with some missing. Of 150,000 to 200,000 clones in the sample, around 80% were seen once. Sequencing used peripheral blood. The source is a woman aged 80 or over with active or convalescent COVID-19.

This chain connects TRBV11-2 to TRBJ2-3; 11 bases are shared with TRBD2. This CDR3 region has 19 residues. Germline values: CDR1 SGHAT, CDR2 FQNNGV. V was clipped by 3 bases and J by 6 bases; unmatched bases: 17. The DNA of the CDR3 is TGTGCCAGCAGCTTCCTATGGCTAGCGGGGGGCCGAGTTGTTGATACGCAGTATTTT. This encodes CASSFLWLAGGRVVDTQYF.

The V gene is TRBV5-1, the J gene TRBJ1-4, with D perhaps TRBD1 (5 bases). V shed 5 bases and J shed 5 bases, with 10 bases lying between them. The CDR3 length is 13 residues. CDR1 and CDR2 from the germline V gene are SGHRS and YFSETQ. CDR3 loop: CASRDSANEKLFF. The CDR3 region has the DNA TGCGCCAGCAGAGACAGCGCGAATGAAAAACTGTTTTTT.

The chain has TRBV29-1 and TRBJ1-2; perhaps TRBD1 as D (6 bases). Germline-derived CDR1 and CDR2 are SQVTM and ANQGSEA. This CDR3 spans 14 amino acids. V was trimmed by 7 bases and J by 2 bases, leaving 17 bases between them. CDR3 nucleotide sequence: TGCAGCGCCAGCCTAACAACAGGGAACTATGGCTACACCTTC. Residues: CSASLTTGNYGYTF. Variable domain in full (rest from reference TRBV29-1 and TRBJ1-2): SAVISQKPSRDICQRGTSLTIQCQVDSQVTMMFWYRQQPGQSLTLIATANQGSEATYESGFVIDKFPISRPNLTFSTLTVSNMSPEDSSIYLCSASLTTGNYGYTFGSGTRLTVV.

The chain has TRBV19 and TRBJ1-4; 9 bases are shared with TRBD1. This CDR3 comprises 16 residues. CDR1 and CDR2 (germline): LNHDA, SQIVND (reference sequence). V lost 5 bases to trimming and J lost 3 bases; unmatched junction nucleotides: 7. CDR3 amino acids: CASSPTGGWANEKLFF. The CDR3 DNA reads as TGTGCCAGTAGTCCAACAGGGGGCTGGGCTAATGAAAAACTGTTTTTT. The full variable domain, in which reference TRBV19 and TRBJ1-4 provide the parts outside the CDR3, is DGGITQSPKYLFRKEGQNVTLSCEQNLNHDAMYWYRQDPGQGLRLIYYSQIVNDFQKGDIAEGYSVSREKKESFPLTVTSAQKNPTAFYLCASSPTGGWANEKLFFGSGTQLSVL.

The gene calls are TRBV11-2 and TRBJ2-3; TRBD2 matches 12 bases. This CDR3 comprises 16 residues. V trimming: 1 base; J trimming: 6 bases; junction bases outside the gene matches: 5. Germline V gene data show CDR1 as SGHAT and CDR2 as FQNNGV. The CDR3 coding sequence is TGTGCCAGCAGCTTAGGCCTAGCGGGGGGGATCGATACGCAGTATTTT. Translated, it gives CASSLGLAGGIDTQYF.

The chain carries TRBV14 and TRBJ1-4; TRBD1 is a possible D gene (5 bases). This CDR3 has 15 amino acids. The germline V gene has CDR1 SGHDN and CDR2 FVKESK. Deletions cut 5 bases from V and 11 bases from J, with 21 bases between. CDR3 bases: TGTGCCAGCAGCGGCCAGCGGGGCGGTTATTCGAAACTGTTTTTT. Translation: CASSGQRGGYSKLFF.

This clone was observed a handful of times. The gene calls are TRBV14 and TRBJ1-2; D unresolved. Germline values: CDR1 SGHDN, CDR2 FVKESK. V gave up 0 bases and J gave up 3 bases, with 11 bases separating them. This CDR3 has 15 residues. The CDR3 bases are TGTGCCAGCAGCCAAGAGACGGGGTGGGACTATGGCTACACCTTC. It is translated as CASSQETGWDYGYTF. Supplemented by reference TRBV14 and TRBJ1-2, the full variable domain reads EAGVTQFPSHSVIEKGQTVTLRCDPISGHDNLYWYRRVMGKEIKFLLHFVKESKQDESGMPNNRFLAERTGGTYSTLKVQPAELEDSGVYFCASSQETGWDYGYTFGSGTRLTVV.

CDR3 bases: TGCGCCAGCAGCAGGACTAGCGGGGCTGCCGGGGAGCTGTTTTTT. It codes for CASSRTSGAAGELFF. The rearrangement uses TRBV4-1 and TRBJ2-2; 12 bases match TRBD2. The length of the CDR3 is 15 residues. Trimming took 5 bases from V and 6 from J; bases not matched to a gene: 4. From germline, CDR1 is MGHRA and CDR2 YSYEKL.